These 20 T cell receptor beta chains originate from one sample sequenced in a study of blood T cell repertoires in COVID-19. Sequencing was performed with immunoSEQ multiplex PCR; in TCRdb, only in-frame clones are kept and a portion is missing. The data show 150,000 to 200,000 clones, approximately 83% seen once. Material for sequencing was PBMCs or T cells enriched from blood (not recorded which). The receptors stem from a woman aged 55-69 years who had recovered from COVID-19.

The V gene is TRBV9, the J gene TRBJ1-5; D uncertain. This CDR3 has 15 amino acids. Trimming cost V 0 bases and J 1 base, with 8 bases left between them. Germline V lookup: CDR1 SGDLS, CDR2 YYNGEE. The CDR3 DNA reads TGTGCCAGCAGCGTAGGAGGAGAGAGCAATCAGCCCCAGCATTTT. Translated: CASSVGGESNQPQHF. The full variable domain, with the rest looked up from reference TRBV9 and TRBJ1-5, is DSGVTQTPKHLITATGQRVTLRCSPRSGDLSVYWYQQSLDQGLQFLIQYYNGEERAKGNILERFSAQQFPDLHSELNLSSLELGDSALYFCASSVGGESNQPQHFGDGTRLSIL.

The chain employs TRBV3-1 (or the pseudogene TRBV3-2) and TRBJ2-3, with a weak D call TRBD2 (5 bases). The CDR3 has 15 residues. Germline CDR1 reads LGHDT; CDR2 reads YNNKEL (reference sequence). Trimming stripped 4 bases from V and 10 bases from J, with 21 bases between. CDR3 amino acids: CASSRPRGSHTSQYF. In DNA, the CDR3 is TGTGCCAGCAGCCGCCCACGGGGTAGTCATACATCGCAGTATTTT.

The rearrangement links TRBV6-5 to TRBJ1-1; TRBD1 matches at 8 bases. Germline assignment: CDR1 MNHEY and CDR2 SVGAGI. The CDR3 covers 13 residues. Trimming cost V 6 bases and J 3 bases; bases outside gene matches: 3. The CDR3 nucleotides are TGTGCCAGCAGCTTGACAGGGGACACTGAAGCTTTCTTT. Translation: CASSLTGDTEAFF.

This clone showed up just once. The chain employs TRBV5-4 and TRBJ2-3, with 9 bases matching TRBD2. The CDR3 extends over 15 amino acids. The junction had 1 base not matched to a gene; V was cut back by 2 bases and J by 0 bases. Germline V lookup: CDR1 SGHNT, CDR2 YYREEE (reference sequence). The DNA for the CDR3 is TGTGCCAGCAGCTTTAGCGGGAGTAGCACAGATACGCAGTATTTT. Encoded protein: CASSFSGSSTDTQYF.

V is TRBV30 and J is TRBJ2-5, with TRBD2 matching over 12 bases. Germline V gives CDR1 GTSNPN, CDR2 SVGIG (reference sequence). This CDR3 has 16 residues. The J segment lost 1 base and the V segment lost 5 bases, leaving 8 bases of the junction unmatched. Written as DNA, the CDR3 is TGTGCCTGGGACAAAGGACTAGCGGGGTTCCAAGAGACCCAGTACTTC. Its translation is CAWDKGLAGFQETQYF.

The chain carries TRBV5-1 and TRBJ2-5; maybe TRBD1 (6 bases). The CDR3 has 15 amino acids. Germline CDR1 and CDR2: SGHRS and YFSETQ. The germline V and J ends were trimmed by 0 bases and 3 bases, with 12 bases remaining between them. The CDR3 DNA reads TGCGCCAGCAGCTTGGGGTCAGGGGTGGAAGAGACCCAGTACTTC. This sequence encodes CASSLGSGVEETQYF.

V usage is TRBV5-4 and J usage is TRBJ1-6; TRBD1 matches 8 bases. The CDR3 is 14 amino acids. V was pared by 4 bases and J by 8 bases, with 5 bases of the junction left unmatched. In germline, CDR1 is SGHNT, CDR2 YYREEE (reference sequence). The CDR3 nucleotides are TGTGCCAGCAGCCCCGACAGGGGTCATTCACCCCTCCACTTT. As protein: CASSPDRGHSPLHF.

This clone turned up a few times. V usage is TRBV6-5 and J usage is TRBJ1-6; TRBD1 might be the D (6 bases). The germline V gene has CDR1 MNHEY and CDR2 SVGAGI. V lost 7 bases and J lost 10, with 20 bases in between. CDR3 length: 15 amino acids. The CDR3 nucleotides read TGTGCCAGCACACTCAGACAGACAGGCGACTCACCCCTCCACTTT. Amino acid sequence: CASTLRQTGDSPLHF.

The rearrangement joins TRBV5-1 to TRBJ2-7, with D possibly matching TRBD1 (6 bases). Germline V gene data show CDR1 as SGHRS and CDR2 as YFSETQ. CDR3 size: 17 residues. Deletions cut 4 bases from V and 1 base from J, with 21 bases between. CDR3 DNA: TGCGCCAGCAGCCCGGTGCCCGCACAGGGTCCATCCTACGAGCAGTACTTC. It yields the protein CASSPVPAQGPSYEQYF.

The chain has TRBV7-9 and TRBJ2-3; tentatively, D is TRBD1 (6 bases). Germline assignment: CDR1 SEHNR and CDR2 FQNEAQ (reference sequence). The V and J ends lost 3 bases and 0 bases respectively, with 16 bases between them. The CDR3 extends over 17 amino acids. The CDR3 DNA sequence: TGTGCCAGCAGCTTGGGGGCCGGACGGGGAAGCACAGATACGCAGTATTTT. It translates to CASSLGAGRGSTDTQYF.

V gene TRBV11-2 combines with J gene TRBJ2-7, with D unclear. This CDR3 is built from 14 residues. Germline-derived CDR1 and CDR2 are SGHAT and FQNNGV. Trimming pared 2 bases from V and 2 bases from J, leaving 10 bases between. The CDR3 protein is CASSLFARPYEQYF. As DNA, the CDR3 is TGTGCCAGCAGCTTATTTGCGAGGCCCTACGAGCAGTACTTC.

This chain connects TRBV18 to TRBJ1-2; D gene uncertain. There are 13 residues in the CDR3. Germline V gives CDR1 KGHSH, CDR2 LQKENI. The V end was cut by 6 bases, the J end by 4 bases, with 12 bases between. CDR3 residues: CASSSSGSYGYTF. The CDR3 nucleotides are TGTGCCAGCTCCTCTTCGGGGAGCTATGGCTACACCTTC.

V is TRBV7-9 and J is TRBJ1-4, with TRBD1 identical over 7 bases. After removal of 5 bases from V and 5 bases from J, the junction contained 5 bases not matched to a gene. There are 14 residues in the CDR3. Germline assignment: CDR1 SEHNR and CDR2 FQNEAQ (reference sequence). The CDR3 DNA follows: TGTGCCAGCAGCCAGGACAGGCAGAATGAAAAACTGTTTTTT. Translation gives CASSQDRQNEKLFF. The full variable domain, rest sourced from reference TRBV7-9 and TRBJ1-4, is DTGVSQNPRHKITKRGQNVTFRCDPISEHNRLYWYRQTLGQGPEFLTYFQNEAQLEKSRLLSDRFSAERPKGSFSTLEIQRTEQGDSAMYLCASSQDRQNEKLFFGSGTQLSVL.

The V and J genes are TRBV10-2 and TRBJ2-4; 11 positions agree with TRBD2. This CDR3 region has 15 residues. V dropped 7 bases and J dropped 3; count of bases not matched to a gene: 5. The V gene's germline CDR1 is WSHSY and CDR2 SAAADI. The CDR3 region has the DNA TGCGCCAGCATAGCGGGGGGGCAAAGCAAAAACATTCAGTACTTC. Protein: CASIAGGQSKNIQYF.

The J gene is TRBJ1-1, the V gene TRBV6-5, with D possibly being TRBD1 (6 bases). The V gene lost 5 bases and the J gene lost 4 bases, with 17 bases spanning the gap. This CDR3 region has 15 residues. Germline V gene data show CDR1 as MNHEY and CDR2 as SVGAGI. The CDR3 DNA is TGTGCCAGCAGTCCATACAGGGTTAAGAGCACTGAAGCTTTCTTT. Amino acids: CASSPYRVKSTEAFF.

V and J are TRBV7-9 and TRBJ1-6; the match to TRBD1 covers 9 bases. The J segment lost 8 bases and the V segment lost 5 bases, leaving 13 bases of the junction unmatched. The germline V gene encodes CDR1 SEHNR and CDR2 FQNEAQ (reference sequence). The CDR3 spans 17 residues. The CDR3 protein is CASSLTRTGEVDSPLHF. The CDR3 region has the DNA TGTGCCAGCAGCCTAACAAGGACAGGGGAAGTTGATTCACCCCTCCACTTT.

CDR3 nucleotide sequence: TGCGCCAGCAGCCAGGAGGACAGGTTGGCTGAAGCTTTCTTT. As protein: CASSQEDRLAEAFF. The chain uses TRBV4-1 and TRBJ1-1, with 7 bases matching TRBD1. The CDR3 loop spans 14 amino acids. The trim removed 3 bases at V and 6 bases at J, leaving 7 bases unmatched. Germline V CDR1 and CDR2: MGHRA, YSYEKL.

V usage is TRBV7-9 and J usage is TRBJ2-7; TRBD1 matches 8 bases. The V segment lost 5 bases and the J segment 2 bases; nucleotides outside the gene matches: 5. The CDR3 is 14 amino acids. The germline V gene has CDR1 SEHNR and CDR2 FQNEAQ (reference sequence). The CDR3 loop reads CASSLSDRAYEQYF. Written as DNA, the CDR3 is TGTGCCAGCAGCCTTTCGGACAGGGCCTACGAGCAGTACTTC.

V is TRBV7-9 and J is TRBJ2-7, with D perhaps given as TRBD1 or TRBD2 (7 bases each). The CDR3 spans 15 residues. The germline V gene has CDR1 SEHNR and CDR2 FQNEAQ (reference sequence). V was pared by 10 bases and J by 1 base, with 20 bases between. The CDR3 here is CATRQGNGRSYEQYF. As DNA, the CDR3 is TGTGCCACCAGACAGGGTAACGGGAGGTCCTACGAGCAGTACTTC.

The chain links TRBV5-1 to TRBJ2-3; the D gene is possibly TRBD2 (6 bases). The CDR3 runs to 16 residues. Germline values: CDR1 SGHRS, CDR2 YFSETQ. Between the trimmed V and J ends, which lost 0 bases and 0 bases, there was a span of 11 bases. The DNA for the CDR3 is TGCGCCAGCAGCTTGGTTCTAGCGATAAGCACAGATACGCAGTATTTT. The encoded protein is CASSLVLAISTDTQYF.